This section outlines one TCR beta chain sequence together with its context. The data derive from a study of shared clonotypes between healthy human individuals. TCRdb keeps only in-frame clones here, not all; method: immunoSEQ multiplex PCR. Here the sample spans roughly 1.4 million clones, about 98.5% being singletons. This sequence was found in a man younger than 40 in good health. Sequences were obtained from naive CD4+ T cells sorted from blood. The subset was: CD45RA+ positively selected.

CDR3 nucleotide sequence: TGTGCCAGCAGCCAAGGCCCGGGACTAGCGGGAGTCTACGAGCAGTACTTC. Amino acids: CASSQGPGLAGVYEQYF. The chain combines TRBV4-2 with TRBJ2-7; 14 nucleotides match TRBD2. J lost 3 bases, V lost 1 base, and 5 bases had no gene match. The CDR3 loop spans 17 amino acids. From germline, CDR1 is LGHNA and CDR2 YNFKEQ.